The 7 T cell receptor beta chains given below trace back to one sample, sequenced in a study of shared clonotypes between healthy human individuals. Selected positively for CCR7 and CD45RO-negative, naive CD8 cells excluded terminally differentiated effector memory CD45RA+ cells. The repertoire was sequenced with immunoSEQ multiplex PCR; TCRdb's copy has only in-frame clones and lacks some. The table has roughly 1,800,000 clones, about 95% seen once. Sample: naive CD8+ T cells sorted from blood. These receptors all stem from a man between 18 and 29 years old in good health.

CDR3 DNA sequence: TGTGCCACCAGCCAGAGGAGCTCCATCCCCTACGAGCAGTACTTC. This gives the protein CATSQRSSIPYEQYF. V usage is TRBV15 and J usage is TRBJ2-7; D gene ambiguous. The CDR3 is made up of 15 amino acids. The V gene's germline CDR1 is LNHNV and CDR2 YYDKDF (reference sequence). Trimming shortened V by 5 bases and J by 2 bases, and 16 bases separated the two germline ends.

This clone was detected only a few times. The chain couples TRBV7-9 to TRBJ2-2; no reliable D call. Deletions cut 6 bases from V and 4 bases from J, with 15 bases between. The CDR3 is made up of 15 amino acids. Germline CDR1 is SEHNR and CDR2 is FQNEAQ (reference sequence). CDR3 in amino acids: CASSTPAVLTGELFF. The CDR3 nucleotides are TGTGCCAGCAGTACACCGGCTGTGCTCACCGGGGAGCTGTTTTTT.

This chain connects TRBV4-1 to TRBJ1-5; TRBD1 is a possible D gene (5 bases). This CDR3 is built from 16 residues. V was trimmed by 1 base and J by 0 bases, leaving 10 bases between them. Looked up from germline, CDR1 is MGHRA and CDR2 is YSYEKL. CDR3 bases: TGCGCCAGCAGCCAAGCGGGGCCGAATAGCAATCAGCCCCAGCATTTT. Translating it yields CASSQAGPNSNQPQHF.

This chain connects TRBV30 to TRBJ1-1; TRBD1 agrees at 7 bases. V dropped 2 bases and J dropped 6; count of bases not matched to a gene: 12. The CDR3 is 15 residues long. Germline V CDR1 and CDR2: GTSNPN, SVGIG (reference sequence). The CDR3 spells CAWSTGVGWEPEAFF. The CDR3 DNA reads as TGTGCCTGGAGTACAGGGGTAGGATGGGAGCCTGAAGCTTTCTTT.

This clone has just one count. The chain carries TRBV21-1 and TRBJ2-4; the D call TRBD1 from the table was never checked on the DNA. TRBV21-1 is an annotated pseudogene. There are 13 residues in the CDR3. This CDR3 reads CASSSRQAHVQYF. CDR3 nucleotides: TGTGCCAGCAGCAGCAGACAGGCCCATGTTCAGTACTTC.

As for this clone: Additional DNA sequences in this sample encode the identical CDR3. This chain links TRBV28 with TRBJ1-2; D is unresolved. This CDR3 region has 13 residues. V was trimmed by 3 bases and J by 1 base, leaving 6 bases between them. The germline CDR1 and CDR2 sequences are MDHEN and SYDVKM. The CDR3 region has the DNA TGTGCCAGCAGTTTCCGAATTAACTATGGCTACACCTTC. The encoded protein is CASSFRINYGYTF.

The chain recombines TRBV29-1 with TRBJ2-7, with no clear D. The CDR3 is 14 amino acids. Deletions cut 4 bases from V and 3 bases from J, with 16 bases between. Germline CDR1 and CDR2: SQVTM and ANQGSEA. This CDR3 is CSVADVNLGYEQYF. In nucleotides, the CDR3 is TGCAGCGTTGCTGACGTAAACCTAGGCTACGAGCAGTACTTC.